This T cell receptor (beta chain) came from a study of cytomegalovirus exposure and HLA in healthy donors. The data were produced by immunoSEQ multiplex PCR, yet TCRdb's version contains in-frame clones alone and is incomplete. The sample lists approximately 180,000 clones; about 83% were seen once. Points on this clone: The antigen is undetermined.

The CDR3 runs 15 residues. V dropped 6 bases and J dropped 0 bases, with 12 bases sitting between them. Germline V lookup: CDR1 SGHRS, CDR2 YFSETQ. Overall study findings and caveats: The study designated roughly 150 TCR beta chains cytomegalovirus-associated. First-cohort TCR clusters were later found to tend to co-occur in the 120 validation repertoires.

The sequenced material came from PBMCs. This chain links TRBV5-1 with TRBJ2-2; possible D gene TRBD1, 6 bases. The clonotype was recovered from a woman aged 18 to 35 in good health and CMV-seronegative. CDR3 region: CASTPGHTNTGELFF. The CDR3 DNA is TGCGCCAGCACTCCGGGACATACGAACACCGGGGAGCTGTTTTTT.